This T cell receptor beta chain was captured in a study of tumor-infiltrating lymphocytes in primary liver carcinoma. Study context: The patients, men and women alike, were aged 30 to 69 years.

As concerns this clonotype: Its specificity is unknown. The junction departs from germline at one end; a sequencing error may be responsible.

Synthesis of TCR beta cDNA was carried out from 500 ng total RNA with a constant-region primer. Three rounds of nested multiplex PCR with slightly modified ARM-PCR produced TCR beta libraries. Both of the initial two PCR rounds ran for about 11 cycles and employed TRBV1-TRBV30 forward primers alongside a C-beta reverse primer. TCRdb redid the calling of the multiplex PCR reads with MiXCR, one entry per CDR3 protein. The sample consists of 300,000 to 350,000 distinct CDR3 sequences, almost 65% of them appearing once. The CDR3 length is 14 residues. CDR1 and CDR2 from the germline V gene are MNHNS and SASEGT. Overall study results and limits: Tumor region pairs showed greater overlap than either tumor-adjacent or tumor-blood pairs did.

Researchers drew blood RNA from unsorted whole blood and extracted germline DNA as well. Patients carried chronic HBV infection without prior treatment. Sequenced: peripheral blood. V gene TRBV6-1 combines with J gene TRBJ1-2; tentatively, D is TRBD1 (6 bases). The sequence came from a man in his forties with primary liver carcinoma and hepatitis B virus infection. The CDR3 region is CASSVATGPYDYTF. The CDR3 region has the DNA TGTGCCAGCAGTGTGGCCACAGGGCCCTATGACTACACCTTC.